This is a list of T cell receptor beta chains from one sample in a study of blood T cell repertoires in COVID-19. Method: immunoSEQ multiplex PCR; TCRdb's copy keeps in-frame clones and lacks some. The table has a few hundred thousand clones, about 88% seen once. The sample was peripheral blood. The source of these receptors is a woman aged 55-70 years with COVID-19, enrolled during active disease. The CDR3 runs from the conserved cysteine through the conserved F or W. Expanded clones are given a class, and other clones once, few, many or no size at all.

CAISEPDRDSNQPQHF,TRBV10-3,NA,16
CASSLAGASGGRWDEQFF,TRBV5-1,NA,18
CSASMGLDQPQHF,TRBV20-1,many,13
CASSATGGGGNTIYF,TRBV11-2,NA,15
CASGGLNSGNTIYF,TRBV19,NA,14
CASSYSVTGVRLFF,TRBV6-5,NA,14
CASSYSQVYGYTF,TRBV6-5,NA,13
CASSADSEAKNIQYF,TRBV6-6,few,15
CASSERGTGANQPQHF,TRBV2,NA,16
CASRPDRGVQPQHF,TRBV6-5,NA,14
CASSAMDSNSPLHF,TRBV18,NA,14
CASSSSGNSPLHF,TRBV7-2,NA,13
CASSPNSPTASYEQYF,TRBV18,NA,16
CASSWPEVAGSTDTQYF,TRBV5-1,NA,17
CASSESQVANYGYTF,TRBV10-2,NA,15
CAISDPGEGGFREQFF,TRBV10-3,NA,16
CASSKNRNTEAFF,TRBV7-9,NA,13
CASSDPRDRVGEKLFF,TRBV2,NA,16
CASSPGRKAGNSYNEQFF,TRBV7-3,NA,18
CASSIPSRVVRNSPLHF,TRBV19,NA,17
CASSFRTGASYEQYF,TRBV7-6,NA,15
CASSQGTSSYNEQFF,TRBV4-2,once,15
CASSVGGPGELFF,TRBV9,once,13
CASSHGGATNEKLFF,TRBV3-1/TRBV3-2,NA,15
CASSQDLVPQPQHF,TRBV3-1/TRBV3-2,NA,14
CSVGSSGRSKNIQYF,TRBV29-1,NA,15
CASSGSGGDTGELFF,TRBV5-4,NA,15
CASSFSRRVSGSSQYF,TRBV7-9,NA,16
CASSLGGGGLGSPLHF,TRBV5-5,NA,16
CASSFRANYGYTF,TRBV27,NA,13
CATSDLQLDMRVRGNTDTQYF,TRBV24-1,NA,21
CASSLARDEQYF,TRBV7-9,NA,12
CASSEQGARAEAFF,TRBV2,NA,14
CASSTYPQGLLNTEAFF,TRBV5-1,NA,17
CASRRGGTTSGANVLTF,TRBV27,NA,17
CASSLLGRGNQPQHF,TRBV27,NA,15
CASPGQGANTEAFF,TRBV7-9,NA,14
CASSVGSIRGEKLFF,TRBV9,NA,15
CASYVQSSGNTIYF,TRBV2,NA,14
CASSFWQAREQYF,TRBV5-1,few,13
CASSKAQLQSPFADTQYF,TRBV21-1,once,18
CASSYTGQGYGYTF,TRBV6-2/TRBV6-3,NA,14